The 15 T cell receptor beta chains given below trace back to one sample, sequenced in a study of blood T cell repertoires in COVID-19. TCRdb's table, derived via immunoSEQ multiplex PCR, lists solely in-frame clones and lacks some. The profile covers 310,000 or so clones, with about nine tenths appearing a single time and around 10% taken by the ten largest. The material sequenced was peripheral blood. These receptors all come from a woman in her twenties or thirties with COVID-19, enrolled during active disease.

The chain has TRBV19 and TRBJ2-3; 7 bases map to TRBD2. CDR3 size: 16 residues. V dropped 0 bases and J dropped 3; count of bases not matched to a gene: 6. Germline loops: CDR1 LNHDA, CDR2 SQIVND (reference sequence). The CDR3 sequence is CASSIDRGGNTDTQYF. CDR3 coding DNA: TGTGCCAGTAGTATAGATCGGGGAGGGAATACAGATACGCAGTATTTT.

V is TRBV5-8 and J is TRBJ2-4; TRBD1 agrees at 10 bases. The CDR3 runs to 14 residues. The V gene end was trimmed by 4 bases and the J gene end by 6 bases; junction bases not matched to a gene: 4. In germline, CDR1 is SGHTS, CDR2 YDEGEE. CDR3 residues: CASSTGQGGNIQYF. Here the CDR3 DNA reads TGTGCCAGCAGCACCGGACAGGGGGGAAACATTCAGTACTTC. The complete variable domain, with remaining parts taken from reference TRBV5-8 and TRBJ2-4, reads EAGVTQSPTHLIKTRGQQATLRCSPISGHTSVYWYQQALGLGLQFLLWYDEGEERNRGNFPPRFSGRQFPNYSSELNVNALELEDSALYLCASSTGQGGNIQYFGAGTRLSVL.

The sample holds one count of this clone. This sequence joins TRBV10-3 and TRBJ1-2, with 11 bases that match TRBD1. Germline CDR1 and CDR2: ENHRY and SYGVKD. CDR3 length: 16 residues. V trimming: 8 bases; J trimming: 4 bases; junction bases outside the gene matches: 12. The CDR3 here is CAIGVSGQGDVYGYTF. CDR3 sequence (DNA): TGTGCCATCGGCGTTTCGGGACAGGGGGACGTCTATGGCTACACCTTC.

This chain uses TRBV28 with TRBJ2-3, with D possibly TRBD2 on 6 matching bases. This CDR3 has 12 residues. Germline lookup yields CDR1 MDHEN and CDR2 SYDVKM. The V gene lost 5 bases and the J gene lost 14 bases, with 17 bases spanning the gap. Written as DNA, the CDR3 is TGTGCCAGCAGTCCCCGACTAGGAAATCTGTATTTT. Its translation: CASSPRLGNLYF.

The chain combines TRBV7-9 with TRBJ2-7; TRBD2 might be the D (5 bases). The CDR3 sequence is 12 residues long. Trimming took off 5 bases at V and 4 bases at J, with 9 bases between the two ends. CDR1 is SEHNR, CDR2 FQNEAQ, per germline (reference sequence). The CDR3 spells CASSSGRYEQYF. The CDR3 coding sequence is TGTGCCAGCAGCAGCGGACGTTACGAGCAGTACTTC.

The genes are TRBV15 and TRBJ2-5; 9 bases fit TRBD2. CDR3 size: 17 residues. The trim removed 0 bases at V and 5 bases at J, leaving 10 bases unmatched. Germline V gene lookup returns CDR1 LNHNV and CDR2 YYDKDF (reference sequence). The CDR3 bases are TGTGCCACCAGCAGAGATGGGATAGCGGGAGAACGGGAGACCCAGTACTTC. Translated, it gives CATSRDGIAGERETQYF.

This sequence joins TRBV12-5 and TRBJ2-3; the D gene is possibly TRBD2 (5 bases). Deletions cut 5 bases from V and 6 bases from J, with 15 bases between. CDR3 size: 14 residues. Germline CDR1 reads LGHNT; CDR2 reads FRNRAP. The chain's CDR3 is CASGPGFPTDTQYF. The DNA of the CDR3 is TGTGCTAGTGGTCCGGGGTTTCCTACCGATACGCAGTATTTT.

The V gene is TRBV6-2 or TRBV6-3, the J gene TRBJ1-2; D may be TRBD1 (5 bases). The ends were cut back, 0 bases at V and 4 bases at J, with 12 bases in the middle. Germline lookup yields CDR1 MNHEY and CDR2 SVGEGT. The CDR3 is made up of 15 amino acids. CDR3 protein: CASSYSGRGSYGYTF. The CDR3 region has the DNA TGTGCCAGCAGTTACTCAGGTCGGGGGAGCTATGGCTACACCTTC.

The chain combines TRBV7-8 with TRBJ1-5; 7 bases fit TRBD1. Germline-derived CDR1 and CDR2 are SGHVS and FQNEAQ. The J segment lost 3 bases and the V segment lost 3 bases, leaving 8 bases of the junction unmatched. The CDR3 is 16 residues long. CDR3 sequence: CASSLPGDSLNQPQHF. In DNA, the CDR3 is TGTGCCAGCAGCTTGCCCGGGGACAGCCTCAATCAGCCCCAGCATTTT.

CDR3 region: CASSRNEDTQYF. In DNA form, the CDR3 reads TGTGCCAGTAGTCGTAACGAGGATACGCAGTATTTT. The J gene is TRBJ2-3, the V gene TRBV19; no clear D gene. The CDR3 covers 12 residues. V shed 5 bases and J shed 6 bases, with 9 bases lying between them. The V gene's germline CDR1 is LNHDA and CDR2 SQIVND (reference sequence). Together with reference TRBV19 and TRBJ2-3, the CDR3 gives the full variable domain: DGGITQSPKYLFRKEGQNVTLSCEQNLNHDAMYWYRQDPGQGLRLIYYSQIVNDFQKGDIAEGYSVSREKKESFPLTVTSAQKNPTAFYLCASSRNEDTQYFGPGTRLTVL.

This chain links TRBV5-6 with TRBJ2-2; 8 nucleotides line up with TRBD2. Germline CDR1 SGHDT, CDR2 YYEEEE. The V segment lost 7 bases and the J segment 5 bases; nucleotides outside the gene matches: 7. This CDR3 is built from 14 residues. The CDR3 DNA is TGTGCCAGCGGGGCGGGAGGAGGGACCGGGGAGCTGTTTTTT. Translated: CASGAGGGTGELFF.

J is TRBJ2-7 and V is TRBV7-2; D gene ambiguous. Germline V CDR1 and CDR2: SGHTA, FQGNSA. The CDR3 is 13 amino acids. Trimming cost V 3 bases and J 2 bases, with 8 bases left between them. The CDR3 nucleotides are TGTGCCAGCAGCTTTAGTGCACCCTACGAGCAGTACTTC. It codes for CASSFSAPYEQYF.

The rearrangement links TRBV5-1 to TRBJ2-7; TRBD2 agrees at 12 bases. The CDR3 is 15 amino acids. Trimming cost V 3 bases and J 3 bases; bases outside gene matches: 4. Germline values: CDR1 SGHRS, CDR2 YFSETQ. CDR3 sequence reads: CASSSGLAGIYEQYF. In DNA form, the CDR3 reads TGCGCCAGCAGCTCTGGACTAGCGGGAATCTACGAGCAGTACTTC.

The rearrangement uses TRBV9 and TRBJ2-7, with a weak D call TRBD2 (6 bases). The germline V gene encodes CDR1 SGDLS and CDR2 YYNGEE. This CDR3 spans 14 amino acids. The V gene lost 4 bases and the J gene lost 0 bases, with 11 bases spanning the gap. The CDR3 DNA is TGTGCCAGCAGCCCGGGAGAGTACTCCTACGAGCAGTACTTC. This codes for CASSPGEYSYEQYF.

The V call is TRBV5-8, the J call TRBJ2-7; 13 nucleotides agree with TRBD2. The germline V gene encodes CDR1 SGHTS and CDR2 YDEGEE. V lost 2 bases, J lost 6 bases, and 5 bases stayed unmatched. This CDR3 is built from 15 residues. CDR3 DNA sequence: TGTGCCAGCAGCTTAAGGGGACTAGCGGGAAGCGAGCAGTACTTC. Encoded protein: CASSLRGLAGSEQYF.